This TCR beta chain comes out of a study of T cell repertoires in cytomegalovirus infection. Study information: Well-studied HLA-B-restricted CMV epitopes were used in the study alongside recently identified HLA-C-restricted ones. Public TCR beta signature analysis indicated the presence of both CMV infection and matching HLA type.

This CDR3 region has 15 residues. The ends lost 1 base at V and 1 base at J; junction bases unmatched: 3. The germline gives CDR1 GTSNPN, CDR2 SVGIG (reference sequence). Study-wide findings and caveats: The ex vivo response was dominated by HLA-C-restricted CMV-specific TCR beta clonotypes.

In TCRdb, the reads were re-called with MiXCR into one record per CDR3 protein. The sample has about half a million distinct CDR3 sequences, around a third seen once; the top ten hold 15% to 20%. Turning to this clonotype: The antigen is not known.

This receptor was identified in a human donor in good health (CMV status not recorded). Some clones in this sample may be carry-over from other donors' samples. This material consisted of cultured PBMCs, taken from culture after CMV antigen stimulation. The V call is TRBV30, the J call TRBJ2-7; 11 nucleotides agree with TRBD2. The CDR3 reads CAWSGGTSGSYEQYF. As DNA, the CDR3 is TGTGCCTGGAGTGGGGGGACTAGCGGTTCCTACGAGCAGTACTTC.